This entry lists 27 T cell receptor beta chains sequenced from one sample in a study of shared clonotypes between healthy human individuals. Repertoires were generated with immunoSEQ multiplex PCR, while TCRdb's copy carries only in-frame clones and drops some. The sample contains about 470,000 clones, 70% to 80% of which appear only once. The specimen sequenced was PBMCs. These receptors were taken from a woman between 40 and 55 years old in good health. Some clones in this sample may be carry-over from other donors' samples.

The chain carries TRBV30 and TRBJ1-3, with unresolved D. V lost 7 bases to trimming and J lost 0 bases, with 13 bases between them. The germline CDR1 and CDR2 sequences are GTSNPN and SVGIG (reference sequence). This CDR3 contains 14 residues. The CDR3 spells CASVVRSSGNTIYF. CDR3 coding DNA: TGTGCCTCCGTCGTGAGAAGCTCTGGAAACACCATATATTTT.

This clone was counted many times. The chain recombines TRBV9 with TRBJ1-2; D ambiguous. This CDR3 comprises 14 residues. Germline CDR1 SGDLS, CDR2 YYNGEE. The V gene lost 3 bases and the J gene lost 0 bases, with 9 bases spanning the gap. CDR3 DNA: TGTGCCAGCAGCGACCCAACAGCTAACTATGGCTACACCTTC. Residues: CASSDPTANYGYTF.

The J gene is TRBJ2-2, the V gene TRBV2; D not certain. This CDR3 spans 15 amino acids. The V and J ends lost 6 bases and 1 base respectively, with 12 bases between them. Germline-derived CDR1 and CDR2 are SNHLY and FYNNEI. The CDR3 loop is CASRDQPGNTGELFF. The CDR3 region has the DNA TGTGCCAGCAGGGACCAGCCCGGGAACACCGGGGAGCTGTTTTTT.

The rearrangement uses TRBV6-1 and TRBJ2-3; D is unresolved. V lost 11 bases, J lost 0 bases, and 15 bases lay in between. The length of the CDR3 is 14 residues. The germline gives CDR1 MNHNS, CDR2 SASEGT. CDR3 DNA sequence: TGTGCCGGTGGTAAGGGTGGTAGCACAGATACGCAGTATTTT. It is translated as CAGGKGGSTDTQYF.

The J gene is TRBJ2-2, the V gene TRBV18, with 10 bases fitting TRBD1. The CDR3 has 15 amino acids. V gave up 3 bases and J gave up 7 bases; unmatched junction bases: 5. Germline V gene lookup returns CDR1 KGHSH and CDR2 LQKENI. CDR3 sequence (DNA): TGTGCCAGCTCACCTGGACAGGGGGATCACGGGGAGCTGTTTTTT. It is translated as CASSPGQGDHGELFF.

This clone showed up just once. V is TRBV4-2 and J is TRBJ2-2, with 9 bases identical to TRBD2. The V gene end was trimmed by 0 bases and the J gene end by 6 bases; junction bases not matched to a gene: 8. This CDR3 is built from 17 residues. Germline CDR1 is LGHNA and CDR2 is YNFKEQ. The CDR3 sequence: CASSQESRAGGPGELFF. The CDR3 DNA reads TGTGCCAGCAGCCAAGAGAGCAGGGCGGGAGGGCCCGGGGAGCTGTTTTTT.

The chain employs TRBV19 and TRBJ1-2; TRBD1 might be the D (5 bases). Trimming pared 7 bases from V and 2 bases from J, leaving 14 bases between. Per germline, CDR1 LNHDA and CDR2 SQIVND (reference sequence). The CDR3 covers 14 residues. The CDR3 region has the DNA TGTGCCAGTAAGGCGGGGGGTGTGAACTATGGCTACACCTTC. Translating it yields CASKAGGVNYGYTF.

The CDR3 bases are TGTGCCAGCAGTTTGATGGGACTCCCAATATACAATGAGCAGTTCTTC. Its translation is CASSLMGLPIYNEQFF. J is TRBJ2-1 and V is TRBV27; perhaps TRBD2 as D (6 bases). CDR1 MNHEY and CDR2 SMNVEV come from the germline V gene (reference sequence). The CDR3 contains 16 residues. Trimming left V 3 bases short and J 4 bases short, with 16 bases between.

The genes are TRBV18 and TRBJ2-1; the match to TRBD2 covers 8 bases. The J segment lost 1 base and the V segment lost 3 bases, leaving 5 bases of the junction unmatched. CDR1 and CDR2 from the germline V gene are KGHSH and LQKENI. The CDR3 spans 16 residues. The CDR3 is CASSPKLADSYNEQFF. The DNA of the CDR3 is TGTGCCAGCTCACCGAAACTAGCGGATTCCTACAATGAGCAGTTCTTC.

The rearrangement links TRBV5-1 to TRBJ2-3; a possible D gene is TRBD1 (5 bases). The CDR3 contains 14 residues. CDR1 and CDR2 (germline): SGHRS, YFSETQ. Trimming removed 0 bases from V and 2 bases from J, with 7 bases in between. The DNA of the CDR3 is TGCGCCAGCAGCTTGGTGGGGCCCACAGATACGCAGTATTTT. The encoded protein is CASSLVGPTDTQYF.

The rearrangement uses TRBV6-6 and TRBJ2-7; tentatively, D is TRBD2 (6 bases). The CDR3 covers 12 residues. In germline, CDR1 is MNHNY, CDR2 SVGAGI (reference sequence). V was cut by 9 bases and J by 5 bases, with 14 bases left in between. CDR3 coding DNA: TGTGCCAGTTCTGAGGGGAGGAACGAGCAGTACTTC. It is translated as CASSEGRNEQYF.

The chain's CDR3 is CASSLIPGPVAYGYTF. The CDR3 DNA follows: TGTGCCAGCAGCTTAATTCCAGGGCCAGTAGCCTATGGCTACACCTTC. The chain carries TRBV7-3 and TRBJ1-2; possibly TRBD1 for D (5 bases). V was cut by 1 base and J by 4 bases, with 16 bases left in between. The germline V gene encodes CDR1 SGHTA and CDR2 FQGTGA. The CDR3 loop spans 16 amino acids.

The chain recombines TRBV29-1 with TRBJ1-3; D is ambiguous. CDR3 length equals 17 residues. V was clipped by 4 bases and J by 4 bases, with 23 bases between them. Germline loops: CDR1 SQVTM, CDR2 ANQGSEA. For the CDR3, the DNA is TGCAGCGTTGTACCGGTGGGGTGGGTAAGCTCCGGAAACACCATATATTTT. It encodes CSVVPVGWVSSGNTIYF.

The genes are TRBV7-9 and TRBJ2-6; 11 positions agree with TRBD1. This CDR3 has 16 amino acids. Trimming at V came to 5 bases and at J to 2 bases, leaving 2 bases not matched to a gene. The germline V gene has CDR1 SEHNR and CDR2 FQNEAQ (reference sequence). The CDR3 sequence is CASSRTGGAGANVLTF. In DNA form, the CDR3 reads TGTGCCAGCAGCCGGACAGGGGGCGCTGGGGCCAACGTCCTGACTTTC.

The rearrangement uses TRBV7-2 and TRBJ2-4; D is possibly TRBD1 (7 bases). With 5 bases removed from V and 7 bases from J, the gap between germline ends came to 18 bases. Germline CDR1 and CDR2: SGHTA and FQGNSA. This CDR3 is built from 15 residues. CDR3 region: CASSATAGQQNIQYF. For the CDR3, the DNA is TGTGCCAGCAGCGCTACCGCGGGACAGCAGAACATTCAGTACTTC.

The chain joins TRBV30 to TRBJ2-7; no clear D gene. The germline V and J ends were trimmed by 1 base and 3 bases, with 7 bases remaining between them. The CDR3 totals 12 residues. Germline V gene lookup returns CDR1 GTSNPN and CDR2 SVGIG (reference sequence). The CDR3 sequence: CAWSADNYEQYF. The DNA for the CDR3 is TGTGCCTGGAGTGCCGACAACTACGAGCAGTACTTC.

The chain joins TRBV9 to TRBJ2-1, with unresolved D. This CDR3 has 13 amino acids. The ends were cut back, 0 bases at V and 9 bases at J, with 10 bases in the middle. Germline V gene sequence: CDR1 SGDLS, CDR2 YYNGEE. CDR3 residues: CASSVEGIREQFF. The CDR3 DNA reads TGTGCCAGCAGCGTAGAGGGAATACGTGAGCAGTTCTTC.

As concerns this clone: A far more abundant clone sits one base away, making this likely a read error. At the DNA level, this CDR3 is encoded by other sequences in the same sample as well. V is TRBV2 and J is TRBJ2-7; a possible D gene is TRBD1 (6 bases). Germline lookup yields CDR1 SNHLY and CDR2 FYNNEI. V was pared by 10 bases and J by 4 bases, with 17 bases between. CDR3 length equals 13 residues. CDR3 loop: CATFGTPEYEQYF. CDR3 DNA sequence: TGTGCCACGTTCGGGACACCAGAGTACGAGCAGTACTTC.

This chain connects TRBV7-2 to TRBJ2-1; D may be TRBD1 (5 bases). CDR1 and CDR2 (germline): SGHTA, FQGNSA. The V and J ends lost 1 base and 3 bases respectively, with 7 bases between them. The CDR3 is made up of 14 amino acids. The CDR3 DNA reads as TGTGCCAGCAGCTTAGAGACAGTCTACAATGAGCAGTTCTTC. As protein: CASSLETVYNEQFF.

The V and J genes are TRBV7-8 and TRBJ2-5, with 11 positions matching TRBD2. Germline CDR1 reads SGHVS; CDR2 reads FQNEAQ. V was pared by 7 bases and J by 6 bases, with 13 bases of the junction left unmatched. The CDR3 totals 16 residues. The CDR3: CASNNRRASGGKTQYF. The CDR3 DNA is TGTGCCAGCAACAACCGTCGGGCTAGCGGGGGGAAGACCCAGTACTTC. Complete variable domain (other parts from reference TRBV7-8 and TRBJ2-5): GAGVSQSPRYKVAKRGQDVALRCDPISGHVSLFWYQQALGQGPEFLTYFQNEAQLDKSGLPSDRFFAERPEGSVSTLKIQRTQQEDSAVYLCASNNRRASGGKTQYFGPGTRLLVL.

This clone occurred once. The V call is TRBV30, the J call TRBJ2-5, with TRBD2 matching over 12 bases. The CDR3 runs 13 residues. V lost 5 bases and J lost 4; bases outside the gene matches: 2. Per the germline V gene, CDR1 is GTSNPN and CDR2 is SVGIG (reference sequence). In DNA form, the CDR3 reads TGTGCCTGGTCGGGACTAGCGGGAGAGACCCAGTACTTC. Translating it yields CAWSGLAGETQYF. Complete variable domain (other parts from reference TRBV30 and TRBJ2-5): SQTIHQWPATLVQPVGSPLSLECTVEGTSNPNLYWYRQAAGRGLQLLFYSVGIGQISSEVPQNLSASRPQDRQFILSSKKLLLSDSGFYLCAWSGLAGETQYFGPGTRLLVL.

This rearrangement joins TRBV18 to TRBJ2-3; no clear D gene. Germline lookup yields CDR1 KGHSH and CDR2 LQKENI. Trimming pared 2 bases from V and 1 base from J, leaving 19 bases between. The CDR3 consists of 18 residues. The CDR3 protein is CASSPYPSARPRTDTQYF. The CDR3 DNA reads TGTGCCAGCTCACCATACCCGTCGGCCCGACCGCGCACAGATACGCAGTATTTT.

The table lists this clone with a few counts. The chain links TRBV5-4 to TRBJ2-6, with D possibly TRBD1 on 6 matching bases. The CDR3 runs 16 residues. V lost 3 bases and J 0 bases, leaving 10 bases between the germline ends. CDR1 and CDR2 from the germline V gene are SGHNT and YYREEE (reference sequence). CDR3 sequence (DNA): TGTGCCAGCAGCTCCGGACAGTTCTCTGGGGCCAACGTCCTGACTTTC. Its protein product is CASSSGQFSGANVLTF.

The chain combines TRBV6-1 with TRBJ1-2; 7 positions agree with TRBD1. The germline V gene encodes CDR1 MNHNS and CDR2 SASEGT. This CDR3 is built from 13 residues. J lost 4 bases, V lost 6 bases, and 5 bases had no gene match. The DNA for the CDR3 is TGTGCCAGCAGGGAGGACAGGTTCTATGGCTACACCTTC. The encoded protein is CASREDRFYGYTF.

The count of this clone is one. In DNA, the CDR3 is TGTGCCAGCAGAAACAGGGAAAGTGGCACTGAAGCTTTCTTT. Protein sequence: CASRNRESGTEAFF. The gene calls are TRBV28 and TRBJ1-1, with D maybe TRBD1 (6 bases). Looked up from germline, CDR1 is MDHEN and CDR2 is SYDVKM. V was clipped by 6 bases and J by 4 bases, with 15 bases between them. This CDR3 spans 14 amino acids.

V is TRBV29-1 and J is TRBJ1-4; TRBD1 might be the D (5 bases). The CDR3 consists of 12 residues. The V gene lost 7 bases and the J gene lost 4 bases, with 10 bases spanning the gap. Germline V gives CDR1 SQVTM, CDR2 ANQGSEA. The CDR3 sequence: CSGRDSNEKLFF. The DNA for the CDR3 is TGCAGCGGACGAGACAGTAATGAAAAACTGTTTTTT.

J is TRBJ1-3 and V is TRBV15; D unresolved. V was trimmed by 0 bases and J by 0 bases, leaving 6 bases between them. Germline values: CDR1 LNHNV, CDR2 YYDKDF (reference sequence). The CDR3 has 15 amino acids. DNA for the CDR3: TGTGCCACCAGCAGAGACCGAAGCTCTGGAAACACCATATATTTT. It specifies CATSRDRSSGNTIYF.